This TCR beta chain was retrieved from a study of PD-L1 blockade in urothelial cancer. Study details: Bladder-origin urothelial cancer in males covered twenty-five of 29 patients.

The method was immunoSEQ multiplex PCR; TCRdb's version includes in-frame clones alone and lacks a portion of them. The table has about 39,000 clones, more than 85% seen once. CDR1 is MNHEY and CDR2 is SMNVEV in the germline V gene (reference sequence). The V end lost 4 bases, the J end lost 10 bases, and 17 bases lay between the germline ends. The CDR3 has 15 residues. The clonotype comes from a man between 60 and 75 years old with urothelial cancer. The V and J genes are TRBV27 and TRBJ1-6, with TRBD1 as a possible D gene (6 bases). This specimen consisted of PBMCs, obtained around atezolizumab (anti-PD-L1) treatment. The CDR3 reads CASSSRNFRGSPLHF. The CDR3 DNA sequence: TGTGCCAGCAGTTCGCGGAACTTCAGGGGATCACCCCTCCACTTT.